The 28 T cell receptor beta chains listed next were all sequenced from one sample in a study of blood T cell repertoires in COVID-19. Clones were read by immunoSEQ multiplex PCR, and TCRdb kept only the in-frame ones, dropping some. The sample consists of tens of thousands of clones, 75% to 90% of them appearing once. Sequenced sample: peripheral blood. All receptors come from a man between 60 and 70 years old with active or convalescent COVID-19.

This chain connects TRBV5-4 to TRBJ2-2; TRBD2 agrees at 12 bases. V was clipped by 4 bases and J by 5 bases; unmatched bases: 6. This CDR3 comprises 16 residues. Germline V gene lookup returns CDR1 SGHNT and CDR2 YYREEE (reference sequence). CDR3 sequence: CASSPGGTSGTGELFF. The CDR3 DNA follows: TGTGCCAGCAGCCCAGGGGGGACTAGCGGGACCGGGGAGCTGTTTTTT.

J is TRBJ2-5 and V is TRBV20-1; the D is unclear. This CDR3 has 12 residues. Germline CDR1 DFQATT, CDR2 SNEGSKA (reference sequence). V was shortened by 3 bases and J by 2 bases, with 7 bases between the two germline ends. CDR3 in DNA: TGCAGTGCTAGTCTCTTACAAGAGACCCAGTACTTC. Translated: CSASLLQETQYF.

This clone has only one observation. The chain is built from TRBV19 and TRBJ1-5, with D perhaps TRBD1 (6 bases). V lost 0 bases, J lost 3 bases, and 12 bases lay in between. Germline V gene sequence: CDR1 LNHDA, CDR2 SQIVND (reference sequence). This CDR3 spans 16 amino acids. CDR3 DNA: TGTGCCAGTAGTATAGAGGGAGGGGGGAACAATCAGCCCCAGCATTTT. This codes for CASSIEGGGNNQPQHF.

V and J are TRBV3-1 (or the pseudogene TRBV3-2) and TRBJ1-2, with TRBD1 as a possible D gene (5 bases). The germline V gene encodes CDR1 LGHDT and CDR2 YNNKEL (reference sequence). Deletions cut 1 base from V and 0 bases from J, with 9 bases between. The CDR3 spans 15 residues. CDR3 in DNA: TGTGCCAGCAGCCAAGGGACACTCTCTAACTATGGCTACACCTTC. Encoded protein: CASSQGTLSNYGYTF.

The DNA for the CDR3 is TGTGCCAGCAGTGAACAGGACAGCTATGGCTACACCTTC. This encodes CASSEQDSYGYTF. V gene TRBV25-1 combines with J gene TRBJ1-2; TRBD1 might be the D (6 bases). With 2 bases removed from V and 4 bases from J, the gap between germline ends came to 8 bases. Germline V gene lookup returns CDR1 MGHDK and CDR2 SYGVNS. The CDR3 length is 13 residues.

The rearrangement joins TRBV20-1 to TRBJ2-1, with 14 bases matching TRBD2. This CDR3 has 18 amino acids. Per the germline V gene, CDR1 is DFQATT and CDR2 is SNEGSKA (reference sequence). The ends lost 3 bases at V and 3 bases at J; junction bases unmatched: 10. CDR3 in DNA: TGCAGTGCTAGTGGGCCGGGACTAGCGGGGGCCTTCTACAATGAGCAGTTCTTC. As protein: CSASGPGLAGAFYNEQFF.

The chain combines TRBV4-2 with TRBJ2-5, with 10 nucleotides matching TRBD1. V trimming: 1 base; J trimming: 2 bases; junction bases outside the gene matches: 7. This CDR3 has 17 amino acids. Germline CDR1 is LGHNA and CDR2 is YNFKEQ. The CDR3 spells CASSQGNVGQGQETQYF. CDR3 DNA: TGTGCCAGCAGCCAAGGCAACGTGGGACAGGGGCAAGAGACCCAGTACTTC.

The chain joins TRBV7-2 to TRBJ2-1; 8 positions match TRBD2. The V gene end was trimmed by 5 bases and the J gene end by 3 bases; junction bases not matched to a gene: 12. The CDR3 has 17 amino acids. Per germline, CDR1 SGHTA and CDR2 FQGNSA. The CDR3 region has the DNA TGTGCCAGCAGCCCTAGGGGCGGGGGGCTAATCTACAATGAGCAGTTCTTC. As protein: CASSPRGGGLIYNEQFF.

This clone was seen a handful of times. The chain has TRBV5-4 and TRBJ2-1; 9 nucleotides match TRBD2. Germline loops: CDR1 SGHNT, CDR2 YYREEE (reference sequence). J was trimmed by 5 bases and V by 0 bases; bases with no gene match: 3. The CDR3 is 15 amino acids. The CDR3 loop is CASSLEIAGDNEQFF. The CDR3 bases are TGTGCCAGCAGCTTGGAAATAGCGGGGGACAATGAGCAGTTCTTC.

The sample holds a few counts of this clone. The rearrangement uses TRBV7-2 and TRBJ2-3; perhaps TRBD2 as D (5 bases). This CDR3 is 15 amino acids long. V was trimmed by 1 base and J by 0 bases, leaving 8 bases between them. The V gene's germline CDR1 is SGHTA and CDR2 FQGNSA. The CDR3 bases are TGTGCCAGCAGCTTAGTTAGCGCTAGCACAGATACGCAGTATTTT. It encodes CASSLVSASTDTQYF.

The rearrangement uses TRBV2 and TRBJ1-5, with 7 positions matching TRBD1. Looked up from germline, CDR1 is SNHLY and CDR2 is FYNNEI. There are 14 residues in the CDR3. The V and J ends lost 4 bases and 3 bases, in that order; junction bases with no gene match: 3. The CDR3 reads CASSVQGNNQPQHF. The CDR3 DNA reads as TGTGCCAGCAGTGTACAGGGGAACAATCAGCCCCAGCATTTT.

This clone was seen just once. The gene calls are TRBV7-6 and TRBJ2-2; maybe TRBD2 (5 bases). CDR1 is SGHVS and CDR2 is FNYEAQ in the germline V gene. Trimming took 8 bases from V and 5 from J, leaving 15 bases between them. This CDR3 contains 14 residues. CDR3 nucleotide sequence: TGTGCCAGCTCCGGAGGCCCTAGGACCGGGGAGCTGTTTTTT. Encoded protein: CASSGGPRTGELFF.

The J gene is TRBJ1-1, the V gene TRBV6-5, with unresolved D. V was clipped by 6 bases and J by 3 bases, with 11 bases between them. Per the germline V gene, CDR1 is MNHEY and CDR2 is SVGAGI. CDR3 length equals 13 residues. CDR3: CASRRYLDTEAFF. DNA for the CDR3: TGTGCCAGCAGAAGATACTTGGACACTGAAGCTTTCTTT.

This clone showed up just a few times. The chain links TRBV11-3 to TRBJ2-1; possibly TRBD1 for D (5 bases). Trimming shortened V by 3 bases and J by 3 bases, and 6 bases separated the two germline ends. The germline CDR1 and CDR2 sequences are SGHNT and YENEEA. This CDR3 region has 13 residues. Written as DNA, the CDR3 is TGTGCCAGCAGCTTGACAGACTACAATGAGCAGTTCTTC. Translating gives CASSLTDYNEQFF.

The V gene is TRBV4-3, the J gene TRBJ2-3, with 10 bases matching TRBD2. The CDR3 covers 17 residues. Per germline, CDR1 LGHNA and CDR2 YSLEER. V lost 0 bases and J lost 4; bases outside the gene matches: 7. The CDR3: CASSQDQRGGPADTQYF. The CDR3 bases are TGCGCCAGCAGCCAAGACCAGCGGGGGGGCCCGGCAGATACGCAGTATTTT.

The chain employs TRBV7-9 and TRBJ2-5; D might be TRBD1 (6 bases). The CDR3 is 16 residues long. V lost 1 base, J lost 2 bases, and 14 bases lay in between. Germline V gene lookup returns CDR1 SEHNR and CDR2 FQNEAQ (reference sequence). CDR3 sequence reads: CASSLGAGTTQETQYF. The CDR3 region has the DNA TGTGCCAGCAGCTTAGGGGCCGGGACAACTCAAGAGACCCAGTACTTC.

This chain joins TRBV10-3 and TRBJ2-7; 7 bases agree with TRBD2. CDR1 is ENHRY and CDR2 is SYGVKD in the germline V gene. Losses at the gene ends were 7 bases for V and 0 bases for J; bases not matched to a gene: 9. This CDR3 region has 15 residues. CDR3 bases: TGTGCCATCACCCCGGAAGGACTAGGCTCCTACGAGCAGTACTTC. As protein: CAITPEGLGSYEQYF.

This clone showed up just once. The chain is built from TRBV9 and TRBJ1-6, with D perhaps TRBD1 (5 bases). Trimming left V 2 bases short and J 8 bases short, with 17 bases between. The CDR3 is 16 residues long. The germline V gene has CDR1 SGDLS and CDR2 YYNGEE. As DNA, the CDR3 is TGTGCCAGCAGCGTGGAGGGACCCGCCGGTTATTCACCCCTCCACTTT. It specifies CASSVEGPAGYSPLHF. Combining the CDR3 with reference TRBV9 and TRBJ1-6 gives the whole variable domain DSGVTQTPKHLITATGQRVTLRCSPRSGDLSVYWYQQSLDQGLQFLIQYYNGEERAKGNILERFSAQQFPDLHSELNLSSLELGDSALYFCASSVEGPAGYSPLHFGNGTRLTVT.

The J gene is TRBJ2-5, the V gene TRBV6-2 or TRBV6-3; D perhaps matches TRBD2 (6 bases). Germline V gene sequence: CDR1 MNHEY, CDR2 SVGEGT. Trimming shortened V by 0 bases and J by 5 bases, and 7 bases separated the two germline ends. The CDR3 loop spans 13 amino acids. CDR3 sequence (DNA): TGTGCCAGCAGTTACTCGGGGAGGGAGACCCAGTACTTC. Its translation is CASSYSGRETQYF.

The J gene is TRBJ1-3, the V gene TRBV11-2; D possibly corresponds to TRBD1 (6 bases). This CDR3 spans 17 amino acids. Per the germline V gene, CDR1 is SGHAT and CDR2 is FQNNGV. With 4 bases removed from V and 2 bases from J, the gap between germline ends came to 18 bases. CDR3 region: CASSSTAIQGTGNTIYF. In DNA, the CDR3 is TGTGCCAGCAGCTCTACAGCCATACAGGGAACTGGAAACACCATATATTTT.

The table lists this clone with a count of one. The chain employs TRBV18 and TRBJ2-7; TRBD1 might be the D (6 bases). Germline V CDR1 and CDR2: KGHSH, LQKENI. V dropped 0 bases and J dropped 6 bases, with 18 bases sitting between them. The CDR3 spans 16 residues. CDR3 sequence (DNA): TGTGCCAGCTCACCACCCGGGCAAGGGGGAGTCGGCGAGCAGTACTTC. Its translation is CASSPPGQGGVGEQYF.

The V gene is TRBV19, the J gene TRBJ1-1; D unresolved. From germline, CDR1 is LNHDA and CDR2 SQIVND (reference sequence). V lost 6 bases and J 1 base, leaving 9 bases between the germline ends. The CDR3 spans 13 residues. In DNA form, the CDR3 reads TGTGCCAGTAGGATGGGAGGGAACACTGAAGCTTTCTTT. This codes for CASRMGGNTEAFF.

This clone is classed as medium-sized (0.01 to 0.1%). This sequence joins TRBV2 and TRBJ1-2, with D possibly TRBD1 on 5 matching bases. V gave up 6 bases and J gave up 2 bases, with 13 bases separating them. The CDR3 runs to 14 residues. The V gene's germline CDR1 is SNHLY and CDR2 FYNNEI. This chain's CDR3 is CASRDPRENYGYTF. CDR3 DNA: TGTGCCAGCAGAGACCCCAGGGAAAACTATGGCTACACCTTC.

The chain joins TRBV18 to TRBJ2-7; 8 positions agree with TRBD1. Germline V gene sequence: CDR1 KGHSH, CDR2 LQKENI. The V gene end was trimmed by 3 bases and the J gene end by 5 bases; junction bases not matched to a gene: 9. The CDR3 has 15 residues. Here the CDR3 DNA reads TGTGCCAGCTCACCCACGGGACAGGCAAGCAACGAGCAGTACTTC. Translating it yields CASSPTGQASNEQYF.

J is TRBJ1-4 and V is TRBV5-1; D gene ambiguous. Trimming took off 0 bases at V and 8 bases at J, with 11 bases between the two ends. Germline lookup yields CDR1 SGHRS and CDR2 YFSETQ. The CDR3 length is 14 residues. The CDR3 DNA sequence: TGCGCCAGCAGCTTGGGGGTCGGGGTAGAAAAACTGTTTTTT. Amino acid sequence: CASSLGVGVEKLFF.

The chain links TRBV9 to TRBJ2-2, with TRBD2 matching 8 bases. Germline values: CDR1 SGDLS, CDR2 YYNGEE. Germline trimming cut 2 bases from V and 7 bases from J; bases unmatched to any gene: 13. This CDR3 spans 17 amino acids. The CDR3 loop is CASSVDYVLAVGGELFF. The CDR3 region has the DNA TGTGCCAGCAGCGTCGATTATGTACTAGCGGTTGGCGGGGAGCTGTTTTTT.

This chain connects TRBV6-1 to TRBJ1-2; 9 positions match TRBD1. CDR3 length: 16 residues. Per the germline V gene, CDR1 is MNHNS and CDR2 is SASEGT. The V and J ends lost 3 bases and 4 bases, in that order; junction bases with no gene match: 9. CDR3 protein: CASSESDRGLGYGYTF. The CDR3 DNA reads TGTGCCAGCAGTGAGTCGGACAGGGGATTAGGCTATGGCTACACCTTC.

This clone was seen once. J is TRBJ2-4 and V is TRBV6-2 or TRBV6-3; D might be TRBD1 (6 bases). Germline assignment: CDR1 MNHEY and CDR2 SVGEGT. The ends were cut back, 4 bases at V and 6 bases at J, with 13 bases in the middle. The CDR3 loop spans 14 amino acids. DNA for the CDR3: TGTGCCAGCAGTTCGTACAGGGAGAGAAACATTCAGTACTTC. Protein product: CASSSYRERNIQYF.